One and the same sample provided the 21 T cell receptor beta chains below, sequenced in a study of cytomegalovirus exposure and HLA in healthy donors. The PCR contained 60 Vbeta and 13 Jbeta primers. Libraries were prepared by immunoSEQ multiplex PCR; TCRdb keeps only in-frame clonotypes and omits some of them. The sample has about 180,000 clones; around 80% are singletons. Sequenced: PBMCs. The source of these receptors is a woman aged 45-59 years in good health and CMV-seropositive.

The gene calls are TRBV4-3 and TRBJ1-2; tentative D call: TRBD1 (5 bases). The CDR3 runs 15 residues. Trimming took off 1 base at V and 2 bases at J, with 11 bases between the two ends. CDR1 and CDR2 (germline): LGHNA, YSLEER. CDR3 sequence: CASSQVGVANYGYTF. The DNA for the CDR3 is TGCGCCAGCAGCCAAGTAGGGGTGGCAAACTATGGCTACACCTTC.

The sample holds a few counts of this clone. The chain combines TRBV5-4 with TRBJ1-2, with 11 bases matching TRBD1. The CDR3 is made up of 15 amino acids. With V trimmed by 2 bases and J by 4 bases, 4 bases remained unmatched. The germline V gene has CDR1 SGHNT and CDR2 YYREEE (reference sequence). CDR3 nucleotide sequence: TGTGCCAGCAGCTTCTCCGGGACAGGGGGCTATGGCTACACCTTC. This sequence encodes CASSFSGTGGYGYTF.

A remark on this clone: The same CDR3 also results from other DNA sequences found in this sample. This sequence joins TRBV4-2 and TRBJ2-1; 10 bases align to TRBD2. The CDR3 is made up of 17 amino acids. Germline CDR1 LGHNA, CDR2 YNFKEQ. V gave up 5 bases and J gave up 4 bases; unmatched junction bases: 11. For the CDR3, the DNA is TGTGCCAGCAGCACTCGGCTAGCGGGGGACATATACAATGAGCAGTTCTTC. This translates into CASSTRLAGDIYNEQFF.

The chain carries TRBV7-3 and TRBJ2-1; tentatively, D is TRBD2 (5 bases). Per the germline V gene, CDR1 is SGHTA and CDR2 is FQGTGA. The CDR3 is 15 residues long. V was trimmed by 5 bases and J by 4 bases, leaving 15 bases between them. The CDR3 region is CASSLGVKVYNEQFF. The CDR3 DNA reads as TGTGCCAGCAGCCTCGGGGTGAAAGTATACAATGAGCAGTTCTTC.

This clone was detected a few times. The V call is TRBV5-4, the J call TRBJ2-1; TRBD2 matches at 12 bases. The CDR3 is 19 amino acids. The J segment lost 0 bases and the V segment lost 2 bases, leaving 9 bases of the junction unmatched. Germline loops: CDR1 SGHNT, CDR2 YYREEE (reference sequence). CDR3 nucleotides: TGTGCCAGCAGCTTTGCACCTCTAGCGGGAGGGAGCTCCTACAATGAGCAGTTCTTC. Translation: CASSFAPLAGGSSYNEQFF.

The V and J genes are TRBV29-1 and TRBJ2-7; 10 nucleotides match TRBD1. The CDR3 has 12 residues. The V gene end was trimmed by 7 bases and the J gene end by 5 bases; junction bases not matched to a gene: 5. Germline CDR1 reads SQVTM; CDR2 reads ANQGSEA. DNA of the CDR3: TGCAGCGCCGGGACAGGGGACGACGAGCAGTACTTC. Encoded protein: CSAGTGDDEQYF.

The chain employs TRBV27 and TRBJ1-5, with D possibly TRBD1 on 6 matching bases. The CDR3 is 14 amino acids. In germline, CDR1 is MNHEY, CDR2 SMNVEV (reference sequence). V was shortened by 8 bases and J by 4 bases, with 15 bases between the two germline ends. The CDR3 nucleotides are TGTGCCAGCTCTACCGGGACACAAAATCAGCCCCAGCATTTT. As protein: CASSTGTQNQPQHF.

This chain connects TRBV7-6 to TRBJ2-7; TRBD1 might be the D (6 bases). The germline gives CDR1 SGHVS, CDR2 FNYEAQ. The V and J ends lost 4 bases and 9 bases respectively, with 13 bases between them. The CDR3 is 12 amino acids. The CDR3 region has the DNA TGTGCCAGCAGCTCCGCAGGGGAGAGGCAGTACTTC. Its translation is CASSSAGERQYF.

This clone was seen only a few times. The chain couples TRBV11-3 to TRBJ1-1; 9 nucleotides match TRBD1. The trim removed 5 bases at V and 7 bases at J, leaving 8 bases unmatched. Looked up from germline, CDR1 is SGHNT and CDR2 is YENEEA. The CDR3 sequence is 14 residues long. CDR3 in amino acids: CASSRGDRENEAFF. The CDR3 coding sequence is TGTGCCAGCAGCCGAGGGGACAGGGAGAATGAAGCTTTCTTT.

The chain recombines TRBV7-2 with TRBJ2-7; 7 bases agree with TRBD2. CDR1 and CDR2 (germline): SGHTA, FQGNSA. The trim removed 5 bases at V and 6 bases at J, leaving 13 bases unmatched. The CDR3 is 15 residues long. Here the CDR3 DNA reads TGTGCCAGCAGCGGGAGAGCGGGGTCGCCTGGCGAGCAGTACTTC. Encoded protein: CASSGRAGSPGEQYF.

This chain connects TRBV20-1 to TRBJ2-3; no firm D call. Trimming left V 4 bases short and J 5 bases short, with 7 bases between. The CDR3 has 11 amino acids. Germline lookup yields CDR1 DFQATT and CDR2 SNEGSKA (reference sequence). The CDR3 here is CSANRQDTQYF. Here the CDR3 DNA reads TGCAGTGCTAACCGACAAGATACGCAGTATTTT.

The chain links TRBV19 to TRBJ2-2; possibly TRBD2 for D (6 bases). CDR3 length: 16 residues. Per the germline V gene, CDR1 is LNHDA and CDR2 is SQIVND (reference sequence). Trimming stripped 4 bases from V and 6 bases from J, with 18 bases between. The CDR3 DNA is TGTGCCAGTAGTAAGGCCCGTATGGGGGACTCCGGGGAGCTGTTTTTT. Translating gives CASSKARMGDSGELFF.

The V gene is TRBV29-1, the J gene TRBJ2-3, with unresolved D. Germline V gene sequence: CDR1 SQVTM, CDR2 ANQGSEA. V shed 4 bases and J shed 15 bases, with 14 bases lying between them. The CDR3 length is 10 residues. CDR3 loop: CSVGQGPPYF. The CDR3 region has the DNA TGCAGCGTTGGACAAGGCCCACCCTATTTT.

In its sample, this clone was seen once. The chain combines TRBV27 with TRBJ2-7; possibly TRBD1 for D (6 bases). The V and J ends lost 6 bases and 5 bases respectively, with 14 bases between them. Per germline, CDR1 MNHEY and CDR2 SMNVEV (reference sequence). The CDR3 loop spans 13 amino acids. Here the CDR3 reads CASRTTGSHEQYF. Here the CDR3 DNA reads TGTGCCAGCAGGACTACAGGGTCCCACGAGCAGTACTTC.

This clone was counted only a few times. The genes are TRBV5-1 and TRBJ2-6; maybe TRBD1 (6 bases). The CDR3 covers 14 residues. V shed 9 bases and J shed 4 bases, with 14 bases lying between them. Germline V gene data show CDR1 as SGHRS and CDR2 as YFSETQ. CDR3 DNA sequence: TGCGCCACTTACTCAGGGGCAGGGGCCAACGTCCTGACTTTC. Translation gives CATYSGAGANVLTF. Looking up the rest from reference TRBV5-1 and TRBJ2-6 gives the full variable domain: KAGVTQTPRYLIKTRGQQVTLSCSPISGHRSVSWYQQTPGQGLQFLFEYFSETQRNKGNFPGRFSGRQFSNSRSEMNVSTLELGDSALYLCATYSGAGANVLTFGAGSRLTVL.

V gene TRBV18 combines with J gene TRBJ1-1; weak D call: TRBD1 (5 bases). Trimming left V 3 bases short and J 5 bases short, with 16 bases between. The CDR3 has 15 residues. Germline V lookup: CDR1 KGHSH, CDR2 LQKENI. CDR3 bases: TGTGCCAGCTCACCCCGAGTAGACAGTGGGACTGAAGCTTTCTTT. Residues: CASSPRVDSGTEAFF.

J is TRBJ1-3 and V is TRBV4-3; D perhaps matches TRBD1 (6 bases). The V gene's germline CDR1 is LGHNA and CDR2 YSLEER. V lost 1 base, J lost 4 bases, and 14 bases lay in between. The CDR3 has 16 residues. In DNA form, the CDR3 reads TGCGCCAGCAGCCAAGTCCAGGGGACCTCCGGAAACACCATATATTTT. Translated: CASSQVQGTSGNTIYF.

The chain links TRBV6-5 to TRBJ2-1, with a weak D call TRBD2 (5 bases). The CDR3 contains 13 residues. Germline lookup yields CDR1 MNHEY and CDR2 SVGAGI. V was clipped by 3 bases and J by 6 bases, with 9 bases between them. The CDR3 DNA reads as TGTGCCAGCAGTTATGCGGCGGGCAATGAGCAGTTCTTC. Translated: CASSYAAGNEQFF.

The rearrangement joins TRBV19 to TRBJ2-1, with 11 positions matching TRBD2. V lost 8 bases, J lost 7 bases, and 4 bases stayed unmatched. CDR3 length equals 13 residues. Per germline, CDR1 LNHDA and CDR2 SQIVND (reference sequence). The CDR3 is CASVIAGGNEQFF. DNA of the CDR3: TGTGCCAGTGTAATAGCGGGGGGGAATGAGCAGTTCTTC.

The chain recombines TRBV5-5 with TRBJ1-6, with D uncertain. The germline CDR1 and CDR2 sequences are SGHKS and YYEKEE (reference sequence). The length of the CDR3 is 15 residues. Trimming took off 4 bases at V and 6 bases at J, with 14 bases between the two ends. CDR3 nucleotides: TGTGCCAGCAGCCCCCCGGCACAGTTTAATTCACCCCTCCACTTT. This encodes CASSPPAQFNSPLHF.

V and J are TRBV5-1 and TRBJ2-7; 9 bases match TRBD2. The CDR3 extends over 18 amino acids. Germline V gene data show CDR1 as SGHRS and CDR2 as YFSETQ. V lost 0 bases to trimming and J lost 3 bases; unmatched junction nucleotides: 13. The CDR3 DNA reads TGCGCCAGCAGCTTGGTGACGCGGGGGGGCCCAGAGTTCTACGAGCAGTACTTC. It yields the protein CASSLVTRGGPEFYEQYF.